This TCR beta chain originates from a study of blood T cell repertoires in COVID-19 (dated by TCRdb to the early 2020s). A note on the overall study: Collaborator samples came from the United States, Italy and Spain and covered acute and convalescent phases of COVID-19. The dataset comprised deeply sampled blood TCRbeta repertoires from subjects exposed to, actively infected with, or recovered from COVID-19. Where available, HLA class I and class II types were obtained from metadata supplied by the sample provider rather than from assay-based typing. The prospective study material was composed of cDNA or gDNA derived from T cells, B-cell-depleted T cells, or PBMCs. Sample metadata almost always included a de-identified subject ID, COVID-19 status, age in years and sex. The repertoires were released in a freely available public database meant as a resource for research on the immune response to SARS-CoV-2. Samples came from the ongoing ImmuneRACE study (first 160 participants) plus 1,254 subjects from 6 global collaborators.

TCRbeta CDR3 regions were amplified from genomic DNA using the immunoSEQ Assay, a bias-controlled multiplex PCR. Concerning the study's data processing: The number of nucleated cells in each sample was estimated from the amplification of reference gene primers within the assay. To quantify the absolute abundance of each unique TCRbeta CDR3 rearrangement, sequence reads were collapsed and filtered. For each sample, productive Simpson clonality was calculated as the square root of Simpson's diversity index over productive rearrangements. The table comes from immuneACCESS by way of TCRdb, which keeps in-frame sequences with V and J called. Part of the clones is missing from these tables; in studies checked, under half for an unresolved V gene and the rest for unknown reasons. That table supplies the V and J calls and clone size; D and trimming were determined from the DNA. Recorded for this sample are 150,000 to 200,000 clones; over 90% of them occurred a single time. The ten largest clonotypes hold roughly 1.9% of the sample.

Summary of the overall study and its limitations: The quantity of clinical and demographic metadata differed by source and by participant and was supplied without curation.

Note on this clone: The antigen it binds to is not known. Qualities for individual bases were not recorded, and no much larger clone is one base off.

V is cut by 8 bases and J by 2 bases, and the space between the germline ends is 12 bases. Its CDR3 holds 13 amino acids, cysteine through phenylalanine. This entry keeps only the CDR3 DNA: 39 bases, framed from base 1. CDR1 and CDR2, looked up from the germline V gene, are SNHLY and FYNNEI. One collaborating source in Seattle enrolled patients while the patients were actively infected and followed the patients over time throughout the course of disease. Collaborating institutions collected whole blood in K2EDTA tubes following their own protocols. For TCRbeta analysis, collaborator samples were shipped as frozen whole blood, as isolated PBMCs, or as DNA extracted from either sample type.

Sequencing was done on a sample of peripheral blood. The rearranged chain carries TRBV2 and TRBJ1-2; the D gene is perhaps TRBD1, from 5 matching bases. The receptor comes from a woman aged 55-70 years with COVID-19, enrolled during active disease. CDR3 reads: CASGSGGNYGYTF. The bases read TGTGCCAGCGGCTCGGGGGGGAACTATGGCTACACCTTC.